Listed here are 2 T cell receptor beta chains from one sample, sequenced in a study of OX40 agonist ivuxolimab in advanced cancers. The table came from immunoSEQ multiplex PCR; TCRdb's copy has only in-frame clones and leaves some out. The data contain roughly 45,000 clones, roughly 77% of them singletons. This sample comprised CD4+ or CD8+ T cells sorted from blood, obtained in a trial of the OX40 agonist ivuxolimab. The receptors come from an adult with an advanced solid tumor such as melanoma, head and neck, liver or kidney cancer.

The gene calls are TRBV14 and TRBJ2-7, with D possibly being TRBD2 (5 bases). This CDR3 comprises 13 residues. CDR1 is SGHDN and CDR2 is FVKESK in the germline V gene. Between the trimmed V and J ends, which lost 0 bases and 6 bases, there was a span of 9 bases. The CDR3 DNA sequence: TGTGCCAGCAGCCAAGAACTCACTAGCGAGCAGTACTTC. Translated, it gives CASSQELTSEQYF.

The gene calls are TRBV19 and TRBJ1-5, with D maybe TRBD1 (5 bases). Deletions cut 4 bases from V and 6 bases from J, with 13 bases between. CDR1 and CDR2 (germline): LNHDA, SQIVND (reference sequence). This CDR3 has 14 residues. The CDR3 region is CASSTRGLSQPQHF. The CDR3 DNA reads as TGTGCCAGTAGTACACGGGGCTTGAGTCAGCCCCAGCATTTT. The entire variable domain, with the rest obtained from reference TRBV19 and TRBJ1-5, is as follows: DGGITQSPKYLFRKEGQNVTLSCEQNLNHDAMYWYRQDPGQGLRLIYYSQIVNDFQKGDIAEGYSVSREKKESFPLTVTSAQKNPTAFYLCASSTRGLSQPQHFGDGTRLSIL.